The sequence of this T cell receptor (beta chain) was determined in a study of STAT5B mutations in CD4+ large granular lymphocyte leukemia (dated by TCRdb to 2021 to 2024). With regard to the full study: Among healthy controls, the CDR3 'QG' motif was associated with a particular HLA allele. The TCRbeta repertoires of CD4+ T-cell large granular lymphocyte leukemia patients were compared with the TCRbeta repertoires of healthy blood donors. The purity of purified fractions was confirmed by flow cytometry on FACSCanto II or FACSVerse to exceed 95% among lymphocytes.

The sample holds a few counts of this clone. Its antigen is currently not known. Base qualities were left out, and no much larger clone turns up one base away. The CDR3 has 13 amino acids, counting the end cysteine and phenylalanine. Only CDR3 DNA is held: 39 bases, read in frame from base 1. V is reduced by 5 bases and J by 0 bases, leaving a spacing of 5 bases between them. The germline V gene specifies MDHEN as CDR1 and SYDVKM as CDR2. The immunoSEQ assay at survey resolution was applied to genomic DNA for sequencing of TCRbeta rearrangements. Turning to the authors' computational methods: In the TCR sequencing data, the smallest productive clonotype frequency that could be detected was 2.59 x 10-5. Only productive TCRbeta rearrangements, defined as complete and in-frame sequences, were included in the analyses. The clonality of each sample was calculated as Simpson clonality in the immunoSEQ Analyzer version 3.0. Based on frequency, clones were grouped as very rare, small, medium, large (1-20%) or hyperexpanded (>20%). Generation probabilities were estimated with OLGA 1.2.3, V-gene circos plots were generated with VDJtools, specificities were searched for in VDJdb, and CDR3 motifs were identified with GLIPH. This is the immuneACCESS table as TCRdb keeps it, with only in-frame sequences that have V and J called. A part of the clones is gone; compared with another copy, unresolved V genes explain less than half, and the rest is unexplained. The D gene and trimming were derived from the DNA, and the V and J assignments and clone size from that table. The sample yields 23,000 or so clones; approximately 75% were counted once. In total, the top ten clones hold 0.65% of the sample.

Healthy controls were 37 blood donors whose buffy coats came from the Finnish Red Cross blood service. All TCR-sequenced material derived from peripheral blood: patient blood samples and healthy donor buffy coats. Peripheral blood mononuclear cells were isolated by Ficoll-Hypaque gradient centrifugation. For the healthy controls, CD4+ cells were obtained from buffy coats by magnetic purification. The Gentra Puregene Cell and Tissue kit was used to extract genomic DNA, and a Qubit 2.0 fluorometer was used to measure the amount of genomic DNA. The paper's findings and limits, for the study overall: Enrichment of TRBV06-family usage was observed among the top patient clones (8/27) relative to healthy controls (2/35). The data were not HLA-matched, and the relatively small sample size could explain the higher clonality seen in CD4+ compared with CD8+ T-LGLL. Greater clonality appeared to be present in CD4-sorted patient repertoires than in healthy CD4+ repertoires, and the difference was retained after the putative leukemic clones were removed. Main leukemic clonotypes were private to each patient, although roughly 25% appeared at low frequency in other patients' non-leukemic repertoires.

Material: CD4+ T cells from blood buffy coats. This receptor was taken from a human donor in good health. Recombination linked TRBV28 to TRBJ1-5; the D gene is not confidently resolved. The CDR3 protein sequence reads: CASSPDSNQPQHF. The nucleotides are TGTGCCAGCAGTCCAGATAGCAATCAGCCCCAGCATTTT.